This TCR beta chain derives from a study of OX40 agonist ivuxolimab in advanced cancers. Whole-study findings and limits: Which antigen the expanded peripheral T cells recognized is unknown.

Details on this clone: The target antigen is unknown.

People who had autoimmune disease history or systemic immunosuppression were excluded. This CDR3 contains 17 residues. V lost 4 bases and J lost 2; bases outside the gene matches: 7. Germline V gives CDR1 MNHNS, CDR2 SASEGT. TCRdb's table, derived via immunoSEQ multiplex PCR, lists solely in-frame clones and lacks some. Here the sample spans 60,000 or so clones, 90% to 95% being singletons. The sample consisted of CD4+ or CD8+ T cells sorted from blood, taken in a trial of the OX40 agonist ivuxolimab. The V gene is TRBV6-1, the J gene TRBJ2-1, with 11 bases that match TRBD2. This TCR derives from an adult with an advanced solid tumor such as melanoma, head and neck, liver or kidney cancer. The CDR3 bases are TGTGCCAGCAGTGGGCGCTGGACTAGCGGGCCCTACAATGAGCAGTTCTTC. Residues: CASSGRWTSGPYNEQFF.